This T cell receptor beta chain was identified in a study of T cell responses to AZD1222 COVID-19 vaccine. Sequencing used immunoSEQ multiplex PCR; TCRdb keeps in-frame clones, though not all of them. The sample shows some 75,000 clones, about 88% of them seen only once. The V end lost 6 bases, the J end lost 4 bases, and 9 bases lay between the germline ends. The CDR3 spans 12 residues. This TCR derives from an adult in good health. The input for sequencing was peripheral blood, taken on day 0 of AZD1222 vaccination. The chain employs TRBV12-3 or TRBV12-4 and TRBJ1-1; a possible D gene is TRBD1 (6 bases). CDR3 protein: CASRTTGTEAFF. CDR3 nucleotide sequence: TGTGCCAGCAGGACGACAGGCACTGAAGCTTTCTTT.